This TCR beta chain was identified during a study of cytomegalovirus exposure and HLA in healthy donors. Study-wide findings and caveats: Earlier analysis looked at TCR beta V segments, and most were productive about 90% or about 30% of the time. Reported performance of the classifier showed diagnosis of cytomegalovirus status with high specificity and sensitivity. With later analysis, a missense DCLRE1C variant became linked to TCR beta V- and J-gene trimming.

This clone was seen more than once but under ten times. Its antigen remains unknown. PCR was performed using 60 Vbeta and 13 Jbeta primers. Profiled with immunoSEQ multiplex PCR; TCRdb holds only in-frame clones, not every one. The sample carries fewer than 120,000 clones, approximately 86% recorded once. Healthy donors of bone marrow made up the group. The germline CDR1 and CDR2 sequences are MGHRA and YSYEKL. CDR3 length equals 17 residues. V was cut by 4 bases and J by 1 base, with 16 bases left in between. Sequenced sample: PBMCs. This sequence joins TRBV4-1 and TRBJ1-4; D perhaps matches TRBD1 (6 bases). This TCR came from a man aged 35-49 years in good health and CMV-seronegative. CDR3 coding DNA: TGCGCCAGCAGCCGGACAGAGACCCGAGGAACTAATGAAAAACTGTTTTTT. Translating gives CASSRTETRGTNEKLFF.